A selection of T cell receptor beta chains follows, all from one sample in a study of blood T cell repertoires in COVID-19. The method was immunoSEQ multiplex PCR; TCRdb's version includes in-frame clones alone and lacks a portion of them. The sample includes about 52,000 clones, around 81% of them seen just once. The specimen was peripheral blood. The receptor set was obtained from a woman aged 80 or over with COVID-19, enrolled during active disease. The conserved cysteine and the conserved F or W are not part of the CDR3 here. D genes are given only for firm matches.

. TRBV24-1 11 ATSDGRYGPQH
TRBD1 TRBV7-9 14 ASRLLPDRVGNTIY
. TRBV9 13 ASSVGATTNEKLF
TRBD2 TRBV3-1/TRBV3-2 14 ASSQDYGGRVNEQF
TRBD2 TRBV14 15 ASSQDKFASGKETQY
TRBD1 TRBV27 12 ASSFGTGGETQY
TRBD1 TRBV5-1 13 ASSLDARDSEKLF
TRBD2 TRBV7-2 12 ASTAGTSGNTQY
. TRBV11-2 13 ASSPRLVASYEQY
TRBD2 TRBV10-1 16 ASSREGTSGRDYNEQF
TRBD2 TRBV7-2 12 ASSVSGSPHEQY
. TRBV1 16 TSSLPRLAGGYTGELF
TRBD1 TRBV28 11 ASERGQRDIQY
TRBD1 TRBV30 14 AWSRDSFATNEKLF
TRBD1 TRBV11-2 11 ASSLFPTGELF
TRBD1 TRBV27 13 ATSDRGLRNHEQF
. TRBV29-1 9 SAFSGNEQF
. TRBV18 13 ASSPEMIGNQPQH
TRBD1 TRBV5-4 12 ASSSRDRDYGYT
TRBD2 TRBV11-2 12 ASSPSRTSGWRF